This T cell receptor beta chain was retrieved from a study of radiotherapy plus CTLA-4 blockade in lung cancer (dated by TCRdb to 2016 to 2019). With regard to the full study: Among the enrolled patients, approximately 17% had an objective response, and less than 40% reached disease control. The study at large found these results: After treatment with radiotherapy and ipilimumab, TCR clones that came from tumors expanded in the peripheral blood. The strongest predictors of response, as reported, were early dynamic changes in blood T cell clones along with a rise in serum interferon-beta after radiation.

To note about this clone: What antigen it recognizes has not been identified. It has no much larger one-base neighbor in the sample; base qualities were not kept.

The library was made by the immunoSEQ multiplex PCR assay. TCRdb limited this immuneACCESS table to in-frame rearrangements with V and J called. A share of clones is missing; checked studies link under half to unresolved V genes, and the rest is unexplained. For this sample there are 90,000 to 95,000 clones; around 82% appear just once. Around 0.78% of the sample comes from the top ten. Trimming takes 1 base off V and 0 bases off J; junction bases not matched to a gene: 1. From a lookup of the germline V gene (reference sequence), CDR1 and CDR2 are SEHNR and FQNEAQ. The CDR3 runs 17 residues from the cysteine to the phenylalanine. Only the CDR3 DNA stays, 51 bases, in frame from base 1. Focal radiation therapy combined with CTLA-4 blockade (ipilimumab) was tested in patients with chemo-refractory metastatic non-small-cell lung cancer.

The specimen was peripheral blood, collected from a patient treated with radiotherapy plus ipilimumab. The receptor was derived from a human donor with non-small cell lung cancer who had stable disease on radiotherapy plus ipilimumab. The V gene is TRBV7-9 and the J gene is TRBJ2-2, with 11 bases aligning to TRBD2. The nucleotide sequence is TGTGCCAGCAGCTTAGGACTAGCGGGGTCGAACACCGGGGAGCTGTTTTTT. Its protein reads: CASSLGLAGSNTGELFF.